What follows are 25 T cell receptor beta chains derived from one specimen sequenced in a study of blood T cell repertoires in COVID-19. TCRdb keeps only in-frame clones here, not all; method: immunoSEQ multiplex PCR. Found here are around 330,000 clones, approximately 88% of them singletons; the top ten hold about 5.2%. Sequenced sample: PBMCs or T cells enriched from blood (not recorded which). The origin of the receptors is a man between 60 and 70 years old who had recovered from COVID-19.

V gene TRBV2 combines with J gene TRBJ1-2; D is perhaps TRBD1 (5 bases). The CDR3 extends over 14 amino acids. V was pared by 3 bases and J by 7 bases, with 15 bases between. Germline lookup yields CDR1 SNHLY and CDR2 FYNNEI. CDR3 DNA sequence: TGTGCCAGCAGTGACTCGGACAACCAGAGTGGCTACACCTTC. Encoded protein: CASSDSDNQSGYTF.

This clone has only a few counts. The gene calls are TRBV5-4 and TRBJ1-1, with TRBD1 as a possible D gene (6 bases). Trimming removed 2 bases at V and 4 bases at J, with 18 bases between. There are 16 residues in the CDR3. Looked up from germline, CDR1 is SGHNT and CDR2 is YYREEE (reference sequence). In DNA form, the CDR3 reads TGTGCCAGCAGCTTTGGACAGCCGGGCCCCATCACTGAAGCTTTCTTT. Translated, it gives CASSFGQPGPITEAFF.

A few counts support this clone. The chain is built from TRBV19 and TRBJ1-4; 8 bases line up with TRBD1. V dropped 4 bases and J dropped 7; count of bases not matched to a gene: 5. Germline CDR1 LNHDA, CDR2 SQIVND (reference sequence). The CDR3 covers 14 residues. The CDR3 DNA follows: TGTGCCAGTAGTACACAGGGGGGAATTGAAAAACTGTTTTTT. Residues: CASSTQGGIEKLFF.

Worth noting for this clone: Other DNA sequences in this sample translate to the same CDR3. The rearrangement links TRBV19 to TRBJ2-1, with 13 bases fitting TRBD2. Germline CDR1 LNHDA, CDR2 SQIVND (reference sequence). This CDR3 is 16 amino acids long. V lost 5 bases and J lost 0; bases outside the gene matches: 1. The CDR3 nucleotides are TGTGCCAGTAGTCGGACTAGCGGGAGCTCCTACAATGAGCAGTTCTTC. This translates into CASSRTSGSSYNEQFF.

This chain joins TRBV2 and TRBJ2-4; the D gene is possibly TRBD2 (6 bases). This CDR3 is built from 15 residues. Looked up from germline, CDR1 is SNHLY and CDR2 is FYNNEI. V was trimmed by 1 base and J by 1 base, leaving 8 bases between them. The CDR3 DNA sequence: TGTGCCAGCAGTGAAGGCGGGGTCGCCAAAAACATTCAGTACTTC. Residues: CASSEGGVAKNIQYF. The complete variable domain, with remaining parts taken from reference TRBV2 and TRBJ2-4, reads EPEVTQTPSHQVTQMGQEVILRCVPISNHLYFYWYRQILGQKVEFLVSFYNNEISEKSEIFDDQFSVERPDGSNFTLKIRSTKLEDSAMYFCASSEGGVAKNIQYFGAGTRLSVL.

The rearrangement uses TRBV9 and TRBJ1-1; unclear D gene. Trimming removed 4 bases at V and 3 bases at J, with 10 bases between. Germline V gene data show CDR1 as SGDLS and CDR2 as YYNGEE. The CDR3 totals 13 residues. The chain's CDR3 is CASSTTVDTEAFF. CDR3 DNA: TGTGCCAGCAGCACAACAGTAGACACTGAAGCTTTCTTT.

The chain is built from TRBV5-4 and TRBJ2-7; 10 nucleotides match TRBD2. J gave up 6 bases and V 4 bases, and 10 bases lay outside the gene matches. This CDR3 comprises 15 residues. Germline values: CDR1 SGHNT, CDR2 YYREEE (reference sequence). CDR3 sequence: CASSISAGGHFEQYF. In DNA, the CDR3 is TGTGCCAGCAGCATATCAGCGGGAGGGCATTTCGAGCAGTACTTC.

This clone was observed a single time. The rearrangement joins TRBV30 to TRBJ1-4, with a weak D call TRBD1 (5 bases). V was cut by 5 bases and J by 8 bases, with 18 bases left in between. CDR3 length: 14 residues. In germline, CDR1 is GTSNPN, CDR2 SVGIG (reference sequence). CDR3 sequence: CAWGRQLRGEKLFF. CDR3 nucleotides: TGTGCCTGGGGGAGACAGCTTCGCGGAGAAAAACTGTTTTTT.

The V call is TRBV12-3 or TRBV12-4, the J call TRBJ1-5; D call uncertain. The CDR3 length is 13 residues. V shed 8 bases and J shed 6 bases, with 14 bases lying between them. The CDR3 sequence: CASRSQRGQPQHF. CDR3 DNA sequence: TGTGCCAGCCGCTCCCAAAGAGGTCAGCCCCAGCATTTT.

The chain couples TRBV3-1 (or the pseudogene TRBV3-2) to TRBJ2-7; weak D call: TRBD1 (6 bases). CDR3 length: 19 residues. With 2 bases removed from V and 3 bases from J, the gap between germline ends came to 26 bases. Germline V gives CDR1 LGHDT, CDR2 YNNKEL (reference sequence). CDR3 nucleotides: TGTGCCAGCAGCCAAAAGTCTCACCCTGACAGGACTGCTGTCTACGAGCAGTACTTC. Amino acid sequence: CASSQKSHPDRTAVYEQYF.

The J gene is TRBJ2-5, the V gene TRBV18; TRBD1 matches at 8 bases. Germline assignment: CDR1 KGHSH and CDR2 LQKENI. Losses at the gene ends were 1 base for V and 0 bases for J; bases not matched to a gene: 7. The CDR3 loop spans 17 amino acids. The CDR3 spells CASSPLVDRVYQETQYF. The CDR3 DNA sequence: TGTGCCAGCTCACCACTGGTGGACAGGGTGTACCAAGAGACCCAGTACTTC.

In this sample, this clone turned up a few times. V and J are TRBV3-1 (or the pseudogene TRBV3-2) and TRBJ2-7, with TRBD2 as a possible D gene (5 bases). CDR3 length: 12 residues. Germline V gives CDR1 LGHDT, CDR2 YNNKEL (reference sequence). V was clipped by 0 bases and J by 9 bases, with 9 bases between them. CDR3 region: CASSQDERGQYF. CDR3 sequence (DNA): TGTGCCAGCAGCCAAGATGAACGGGGGCAGTACTTC.

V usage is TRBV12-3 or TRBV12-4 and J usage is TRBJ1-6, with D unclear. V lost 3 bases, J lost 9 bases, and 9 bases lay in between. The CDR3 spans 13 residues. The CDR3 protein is CASSFQTTSPLHF. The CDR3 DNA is TGTGCCAGCAGTTTCCAGACAACTTCACCCCTCCACTTT.

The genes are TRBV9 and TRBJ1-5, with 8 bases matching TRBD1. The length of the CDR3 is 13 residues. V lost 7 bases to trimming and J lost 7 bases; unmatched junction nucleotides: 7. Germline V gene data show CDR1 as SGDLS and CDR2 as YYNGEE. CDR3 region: CASSQGAKQPQHF. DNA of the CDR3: TGTGCCAGCTCCCAGGGGGCAAAGCAGCCCCAGCATTTT.

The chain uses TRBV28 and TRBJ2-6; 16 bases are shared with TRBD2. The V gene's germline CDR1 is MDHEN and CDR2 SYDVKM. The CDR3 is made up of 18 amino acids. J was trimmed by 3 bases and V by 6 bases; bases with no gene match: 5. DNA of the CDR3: TGTGCCAGCAGCAGCGGGACTAGCGGGGGGGTTGGGGCCAACGTCCTGACTTTC. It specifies CASSSGTSGGVGANVLTF.

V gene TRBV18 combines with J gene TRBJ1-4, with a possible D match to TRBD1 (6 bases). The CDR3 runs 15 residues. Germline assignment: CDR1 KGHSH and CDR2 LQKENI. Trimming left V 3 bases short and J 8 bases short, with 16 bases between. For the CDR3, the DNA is TGTGCCAGCTCACCTCAGGGGAATCGGGGAGAAAAACTGTTTTTT. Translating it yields CASSPQGNRGEKLFF.

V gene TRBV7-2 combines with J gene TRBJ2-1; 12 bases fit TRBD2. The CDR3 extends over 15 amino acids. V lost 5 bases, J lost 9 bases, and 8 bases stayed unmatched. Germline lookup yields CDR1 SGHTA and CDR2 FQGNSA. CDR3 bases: TGTGCCAGCAGCCCAAGACTAGCGGGAGACCCTGAGCAGTTCTTC. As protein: CASSPRLAGDPEQFF.

CDR3 loop: CASSFRTAEYEQYF. The CDR3 coding sequence is TGTGCCAGCAGTTTTAGGACAGCAGAATACGAGCAGTACTTC. The genes are TRBV27 and TRBJ2-7; perhaps TRBD1 as D (6 bases). V shed 3 bases and J shed 4 bases, with 13 bases lying between them. The CDR3 runs to 14 residues. CDR1 is MNHEY, CDR2 SMNVEV, per germline (reference sequence).

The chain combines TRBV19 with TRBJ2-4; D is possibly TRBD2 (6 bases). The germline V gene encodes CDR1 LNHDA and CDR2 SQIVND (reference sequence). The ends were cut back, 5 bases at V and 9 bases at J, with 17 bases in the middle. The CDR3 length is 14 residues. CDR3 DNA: TGTGCCAGTAGTCCCGGGACTTACAATAGCATTCAGTACTTC. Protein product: CASSPGTYNSIQYF.

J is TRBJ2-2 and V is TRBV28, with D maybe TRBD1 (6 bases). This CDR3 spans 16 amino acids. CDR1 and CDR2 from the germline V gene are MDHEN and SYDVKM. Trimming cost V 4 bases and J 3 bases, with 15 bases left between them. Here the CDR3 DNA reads TGTGCCAGCAGTTACGGGCAGGGGAAGGACACCGGGGAGCTGTTTTTT. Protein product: CASSYGQGKDTGELFF.

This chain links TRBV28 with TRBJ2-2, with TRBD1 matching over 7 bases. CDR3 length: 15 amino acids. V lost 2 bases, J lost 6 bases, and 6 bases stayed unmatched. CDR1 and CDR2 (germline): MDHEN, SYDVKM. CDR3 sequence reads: CASSLGTAYSGELFF. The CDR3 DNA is TGTGCCAGCAGTTTAGGGACAGCCTACTCCGGGGAGCTGTTTTTT.

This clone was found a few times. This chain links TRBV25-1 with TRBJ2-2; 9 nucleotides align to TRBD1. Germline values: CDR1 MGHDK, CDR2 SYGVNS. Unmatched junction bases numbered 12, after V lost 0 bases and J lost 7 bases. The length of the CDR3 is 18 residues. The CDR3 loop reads CASSEYHRDRDAGGELFF. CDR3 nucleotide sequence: TGTGCCAGCAGTGAATATCACCGGGACAGGGATGCTGGCGGGGAGCTGTTTTTT.

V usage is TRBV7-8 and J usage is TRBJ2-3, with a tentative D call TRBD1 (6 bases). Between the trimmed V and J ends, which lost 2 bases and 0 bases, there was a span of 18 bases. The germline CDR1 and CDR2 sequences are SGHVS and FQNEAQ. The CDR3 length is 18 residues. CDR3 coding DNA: TGTGCCAGCAGCTTACGGGACACGCTCCTTGCTAGCACAGATACGCAGTATTTT. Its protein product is CASSLRDTLLASTDTQYF.

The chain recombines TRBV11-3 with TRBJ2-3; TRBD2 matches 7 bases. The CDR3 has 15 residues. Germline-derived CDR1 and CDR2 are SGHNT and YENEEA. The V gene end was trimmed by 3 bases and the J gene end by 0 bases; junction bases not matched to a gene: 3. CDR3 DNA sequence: TGTGCCAGCAGCTTCGGGGAGGGGAGCACAGATACGCAGTATTTT. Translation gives CASSFGEGSTDTQYF.

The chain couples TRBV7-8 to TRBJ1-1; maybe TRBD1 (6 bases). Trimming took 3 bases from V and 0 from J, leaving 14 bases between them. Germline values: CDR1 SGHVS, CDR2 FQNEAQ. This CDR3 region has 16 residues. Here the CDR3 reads CASSFRTELMNTEAFF. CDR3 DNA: TGTGCCAGCAGCTTCCGGACAGAGCTCATGAACACTGAAGCTTTCTTT.